The following is a T cell receptor beta chain sequence with its context. The sample originates from a study of technical replicates of blood from several donors. Repertoires were generated with immunoSEQ multiplex PCR, while TCRdb's copy carries only in-frame clones and drops some. Counted here are about 83,000 clones, around 90% occurring once; the ten biggest clones make up more than 0.2%. From germline, CDR1 is MDHEN and CDR2 SYDVKM. This CDR3 region has 21 residues. V was pared by 6 bases and J by 3 bases, with 29 bases of the junction left unmatched. V is TRBV28 and J is TRBJ2-7, with 7 positions matching TRBD1. The source of this sequence is a human donor in good health. Sample: T cells isolated from PBMCs. CDR3 nucleotides: TGTGCCAGCAGCTCACGCCGGCCCCATCCTCGACAGGGCTACAGGAACTACGAGCAGTACTTC. As protein: CASSSRRPHPRQGYRNYEQYF.